This TCR beta chain was found in a study of cytomegalovirus exposure and HLA in healthy donors. PCR primers comprised 60 Vbeta and 13 Jbeta primers. The table came from immunoSEQ multiplex PCR; TCRdb's copy has only in-frame clones and leaves some out. The table shows some 170,000 clones, with 82% occurring only once. The CDR3 runs to 14 residues. Germline loops: CDR1 WNHNN, CDR2 SYGVQD (reference sequence). The V end was cut by 5 bases, the J end by 0 bases, with 8 bases between. The TCR was taken from a girl aged 10-17 years in good health and CMV-seropositive. Sequences were obtained from PBMCs. V is TRBV10-1 and J is TRBJ2-1, with D hard to call. CDR3 bases: TGCGCCAGCAGTAACGTGAGCTCCTACAATGAGCAGTTCTTC. It is translated as CASSNVSSYNEQFF.